This T cell receptor beta chain emerged from a study of T cells after yellow fever vaccination. Study results and limitations: There was a possibility that FACS-sorted repertoires contained abundant clonotypes contaminating from the bulk population. Though weaker, the secondary response peaked faster, on day 5 versus 15.

The sample holds many counts of this clonotype. Its antigen is unidentified. There are 13 residues in the CDR3. CDR1 KGHSH and CDR2 LQKENI come from the germline V gene. Between the trimmed V and J ends, which lost 2 bases and 4 bases, there was a span of 6 bases. A 5'RACE template-switching step, the method used to make TCR cDNA, added a universal primer site and UMIs. TCRdb redid the calling of the 5' RACE reads with MiXCR, one entry per CDR3 protein. The repertoire holds 65,000 to 70,000 distinct CDR3 sequences, approximately 5% seen once, with around 2.1% in the top ten. Sample: CD4+ T cells sorted from PBMCs, taken about 2 weeks after the first yellow fever vaccination. The chain links TRBV18 to TRBJ1-3; D unclear. The sequence derives from a man between 18 and 29 years old who received the YFV17D yellow fever vaccine. CDR3 DNA sequence: TGTGCCAGCTCACCAGGGGAAGGAAACACCATATATTTT. Amino acid sequence: CASSPGEGNTIYF.